This T cell receptor beta chain was sequenced in a study of blood T cells in healthy people across ages. About the research overall: There was about one barcoded beta molecule captured by template switching per two T cells. General study points: A roughly linear age-dependent decrease characterized TCR beta diversity per million T cells.

Primed by a sample-barcoded 5' primer and a J-beta primer mix, a second PCR proceeded for about 7 to 11 cycles. Every individual sample yielded 2.5 million or more paired-end reads (each containing CDR3). TCRdb independently ran MiXCR on the 5' RACE reads; one entry per CDR3 protein. The sample gives 1.4 million or so distinct CDR3 sequences, roughly 43% of which show up once; approximately 4.1% is in the top ten. The CDR3 is 14 residues long. Germline V gene data show CDR1 as SGHTA and CDR2 as FQGNSA. V was clipped by 3 bases and J by 3 bases; unmatched bases: 4. On this clonotype itself: Its specificity is not known.

The receptor's source is a woman younger than 35 in good health. The V call is TRBV7-2, the J call TRBJ1-2; 7 nucleotides align to TRBD1. The sequenced material came from blood. Here the CDR3 reads CASSFDRAYYGYTF. In DNA, the CDR3 is TGTGCCAGCAGCTTCGACAGGGCCTACTATGGCTACACCTTC.